A selection of T cell receptor beta chains follows, all from one sample in a study of cytomegalovirus exposure and HLA in healthy donors. The method was immunoSEQ multiplex PCR; TCRdb's version includes in-frame clones alone and lacks a portion of them. The data hold about 120,000 clones, with 60% to 85% observed a single time. The sequencing input was PBMCs. The receptor set was obtained from a female donor in good health and CMV-seronegative. The CDR3 runs from the conserved cysteine through the conserved F or W. D genes are given only for firm matches. The listing skips clone size in some rows; elsewhere it reads once, few, many or a size class.

D gene	V gene	clone size	J gene	CDR3 length	CDR3 protein	CDR3 DNA
.	TRBV19	.	TRBJ2-6	14	CATTPGSGANVLTF	TGTGCCACTACCCCAGGGTCTGGGGCCAACGTCCTGACTTTC
.	TRBV7-2	.	TRBJ2-1	14	CASSLGDTYNEQFF	TGTGCCAGCAGCTTGGGGGACACCTACAATGAGCAGTTCTTC
.	TRBV5-8	.	TRBJ2-5	14	CASSPFEVRETQYF	TGTGCCAGCAGCCCCTTTGAGGTCCGGGAGACCCAGTACTTC
TRBD1	TRBV6-1	.	TRBJ1-2	15	CASSGQGAIPYGYTF	TGTGCCAGCAGTGGCCAGGGGGCCATTCCCTATGGCTACACCTTC
TRBD1	TRBV5-4	.	TRBJ2-2	13	CADGQANTGELFF	TGTGCAGACGGACAGGCGAACACCGGGGAGCTGTTTTTT
.	TRBV5-1	.	TRBJ1-4	13	CASSLAPTGELFF	TGCGCCAGCAGCTTGGCCCCAACTGGAGAACTGTTTTTT
.	TRBV7-6	.	TRBJ2-5	15	CASSLDRRTQETQYF	TGTGCCAGCAGCCTCGACCGGCGGACACAAGAGACCCAGTACTTC
.	TRBV27	once	TRBJ2-5	13	CASTRAGEETQYF	TGTGCCAGCACCCGCGCAGGGGAGGAGACCCAGTACTTC
TRBD2	TRBV4-1	.	TRBJ2-1	17	CASSQDGTSGIYNEQFF	TGCGCCAGCAGCCAAGATGGGACTAGCGGGATTTACAATGAGCAGTTCTTC
.	TRBV2	.	TRBJ1-4	16	CASRNWGAGLNEKLFF	TGTGCCAGCCGGAATTGGGGTGCGGGTCTTAATGAAAAACTGTTTTTT
.	TRBV30	.	TRBJ1-1	13	CAWRRGSDTEAFF	TGTGCCTGGAGGAGGGGGTCGGACACTGAAGCTTTCTTT
.	TRBV7-2	.	TRBJ2-2	16	CASSPRDTLYTGELFF	TGTGCCAGCAGCCCCCGGGACACGTTATACACCGGGGAGCTGTTTTTT
TRBD1	TRBV7-2	.	TRBJ1-1	14	CASILDRGFTEAFF	TGTGCCAGCATCCTCGACAGGGGGTTCACTGAAGCTTTCTTT
.	TRBV10-3	.	TRBJ1-3	16	CAAARGLNPSSDTIYF	TGTGCCGCCGCCAGAGGGCTCAACCCCAGTAGCGACACCATATATTTT
TRBD1	TRBV29-1	.	TRBJ1-1	16	CSANTGVRGSYTEAFF	TGCAGCGCAAATACAGGGGTCAGAGGGTCGTACACTGAAGCTTTCTTT
.	TRBV21-1	.	TRBJ2-1	17	CASSKEKLAGGRNEQFF	TGTGCCAGCAGCAAAGAGAAACTAGCGGGGGGTCGCAATGAGCAGTTCTTC
.	TRBV5-6	few	TRBJ1-2	13	CASSSGPSSGYTF	TGTGCCAGCAGCTCTGGGCCTTCCAGCGGCTACACCTTC
.	TRBV19	.	TRBJ1-5	13	CASSPSTYQPQHF	TGTGCCAGTAGCCCGAGCACCTATCAGCCCCAGCATTTT
TRBD2	TRBV18	.	TRBJ2-2	16	CASSPSGGLNTGELFF	TGTGCCAGCTCACCAAGCGGGGGGCTGAACACCGGGGAGCTGTTTTTT
.	TRBV19	.	TRBJ1-1	13	CASSITVGREAFF	TGTGCCAGTAGTATTACGGTCGGTCGTGAAGCTTTCTTT
TRBD1	TRBV2	.	TRBJ1-2	16	CAGSIRGPEGNYGYTF	TGTGCCGGATCTATAAGGGGGCCCGAGGGAAATTATGGCTACACCTTC
.	TRBV4-3	few	TRBJ1-2	16	CASSQDAGARSYGYTF	TGCGCCAGCAGCCAAGACGCGGGGGCGAGGAGTTATGGCTACACCTTC
TRBD1	TRBV6-1	few	TRBJ1-5	15	CACSEEAGGDQPQHF	TGTGCCTGCAGTGAAGAGGCAGGGGGCGATCAGCCCCAGCATTTT
.	TRBV30	.	TRBJ1-4	12	CAWTAAGEKLFF	TGTGCCTGGACAGCGGCTGGGGAAAAACTGTTTTTT